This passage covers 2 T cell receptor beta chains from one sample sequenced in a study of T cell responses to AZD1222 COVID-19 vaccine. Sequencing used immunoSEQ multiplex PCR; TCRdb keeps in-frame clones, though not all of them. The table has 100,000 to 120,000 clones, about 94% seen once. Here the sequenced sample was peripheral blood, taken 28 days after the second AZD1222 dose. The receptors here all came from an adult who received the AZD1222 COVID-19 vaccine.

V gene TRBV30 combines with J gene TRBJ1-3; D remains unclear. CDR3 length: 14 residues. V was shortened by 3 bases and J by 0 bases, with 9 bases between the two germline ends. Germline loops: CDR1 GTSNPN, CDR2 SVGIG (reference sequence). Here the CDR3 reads CAWRWPSSGNTIYF. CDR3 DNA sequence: TGTGCCTGGAGGTGGCCTAGCTCTGGAAACACCATATATTTT. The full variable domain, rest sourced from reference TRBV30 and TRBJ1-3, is SQTIHQWPATLVQPVGSPLSLECTVEGTSNPNLYWYRQAAGRGLQLLFYSVGIGQISSEVPQNLSASRPQDRQFILSSKKLLLSDSGFYLCAWRWPSSGNTIYFGEGSWLTVV.

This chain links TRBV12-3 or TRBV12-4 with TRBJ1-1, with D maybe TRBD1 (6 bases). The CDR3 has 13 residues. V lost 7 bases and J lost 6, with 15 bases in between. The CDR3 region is CASTIAGVSEAFF. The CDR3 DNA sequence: TGTGCCAGCACCATTGCAGGGGTTTCTGAAGCTTTCTTT.